This TCR beta chain was obtained from a study of blood T cell repertoires in COVID-19. Overall study: The United States, Italy and Spain provided the acute and convalescent COVID-19 samples. T cells, B-cell-depleted T cells, or PBMCs provided the cDNA or gDNA that served as material.

The CDR3 runs to 16 residues. Germline CDR1 reads SNHLY; CDR2 reads FYNNEI. The J segment lost 2 bases and the V segment lost 3 bases, leaving 4 bases of the junction unmatched. In the authors' methods: Counts of nucleated cells, estimated from reference gene primer amplification, were obtained. The data were produced by immunoSEQ multiplex PCR, yet TCRdb's version contains in-frame clones alone and is incomplete. V, J and clone size are those of that table, while D and trimming were read from the DNA. Of approximately 260,000 clones listed, 70% to 90% are singletons. The sequenced material came from peripheral blood. V is TRBV2 and J is TRBJ2-3, with TRBD1 matching 11 bases. The TCR comes from a middle-aged woman who had recovered from COVID-19. The CDR3 bases are TGTGCCAGCAGTGAGGGACAGGGGGTGATCACAGATACGCAGTATTTT. Translated: CASSEGQGVITDTQYF.